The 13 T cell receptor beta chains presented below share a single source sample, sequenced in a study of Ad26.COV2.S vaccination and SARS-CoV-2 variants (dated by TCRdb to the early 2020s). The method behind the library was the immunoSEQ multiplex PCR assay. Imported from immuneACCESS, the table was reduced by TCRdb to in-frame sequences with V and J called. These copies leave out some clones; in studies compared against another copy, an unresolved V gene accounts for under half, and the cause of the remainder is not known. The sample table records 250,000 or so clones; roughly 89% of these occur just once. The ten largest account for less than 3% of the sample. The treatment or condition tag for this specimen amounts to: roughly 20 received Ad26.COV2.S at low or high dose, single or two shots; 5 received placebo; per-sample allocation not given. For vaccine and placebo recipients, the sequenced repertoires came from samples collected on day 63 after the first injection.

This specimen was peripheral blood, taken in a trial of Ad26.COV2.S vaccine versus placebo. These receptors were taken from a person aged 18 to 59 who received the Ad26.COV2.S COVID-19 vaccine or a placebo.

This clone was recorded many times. The CDR3 sequence is CASSLLGSYEQYV. The CDR3, as DNA: TGTGCCAGCAGTTTACTGGGGTCCTACGAGCAGTACGTC. This rearrangement joins TRBV28 to TRBJ2-7; D gene unclear. V was cut by 2 bases and J by 1 base, with 6 bases left in between. The length of the CDR3 is 13 residues. Looked up from germline, CDR1 is MDHEN and CDR2 is SYDVKM.

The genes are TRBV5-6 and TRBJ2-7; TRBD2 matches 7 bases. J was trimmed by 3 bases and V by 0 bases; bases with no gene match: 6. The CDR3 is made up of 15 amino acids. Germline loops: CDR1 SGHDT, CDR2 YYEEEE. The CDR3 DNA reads TGTGCCAGCAGCTTGGCGGGGGGAATTGTCTACGAGCAGTACTTC. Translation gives CASSLAGGIVYEQYF.

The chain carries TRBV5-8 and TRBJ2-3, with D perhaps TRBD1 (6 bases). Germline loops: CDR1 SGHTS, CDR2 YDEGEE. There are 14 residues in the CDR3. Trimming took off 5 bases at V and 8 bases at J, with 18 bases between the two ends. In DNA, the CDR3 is TGTGCCAGCAGACCCACAGGGTTAGCAAGTACGCAGTATTTT. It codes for CASRPTGLASTQYF.

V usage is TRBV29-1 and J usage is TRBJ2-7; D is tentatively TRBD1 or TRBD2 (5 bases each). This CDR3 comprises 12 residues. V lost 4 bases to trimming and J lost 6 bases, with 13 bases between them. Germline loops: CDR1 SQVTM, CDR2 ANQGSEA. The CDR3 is CSVGAWGSEQYF. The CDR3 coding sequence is TGCAGCGTTGGGGCTTGGGGGTCCGAGCAGTACTTC.

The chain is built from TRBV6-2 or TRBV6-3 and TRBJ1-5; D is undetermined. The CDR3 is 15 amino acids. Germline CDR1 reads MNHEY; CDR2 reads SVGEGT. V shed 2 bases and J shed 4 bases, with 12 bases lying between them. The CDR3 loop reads CASSYETQRNQPQHF. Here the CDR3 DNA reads TGTGCCAGCAGTTACGAGACCCAGCGGAATCAGCCCCAGCATTTT.

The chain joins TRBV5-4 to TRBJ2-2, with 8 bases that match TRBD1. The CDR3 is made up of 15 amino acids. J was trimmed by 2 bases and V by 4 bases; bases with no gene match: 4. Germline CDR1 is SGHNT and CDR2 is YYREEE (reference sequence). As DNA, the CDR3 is TGTGCCAGCAGCCCGGACAGGGCTAACACCGGGGAGCTGTTTTTT. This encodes CASSPDRANTGELFF.

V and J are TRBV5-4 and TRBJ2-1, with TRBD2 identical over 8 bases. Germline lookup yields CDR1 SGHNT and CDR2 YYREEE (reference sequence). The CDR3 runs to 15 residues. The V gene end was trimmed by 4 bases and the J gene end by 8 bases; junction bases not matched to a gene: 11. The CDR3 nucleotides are TGTGCCAGCAGCCTACGGAGCGGGGGCATCGATGAGCAGTTCTTC. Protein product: CASSLRSGGIDEQFF.

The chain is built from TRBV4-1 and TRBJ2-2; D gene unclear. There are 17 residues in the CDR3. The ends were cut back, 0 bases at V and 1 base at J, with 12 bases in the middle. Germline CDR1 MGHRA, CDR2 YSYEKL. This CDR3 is CASSQDSSSRNTGELFF. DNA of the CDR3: TGCGCCAGCAGCCAAGATAGTTCTTCACGGAACACCGGGGAGCTGTTTTTT.

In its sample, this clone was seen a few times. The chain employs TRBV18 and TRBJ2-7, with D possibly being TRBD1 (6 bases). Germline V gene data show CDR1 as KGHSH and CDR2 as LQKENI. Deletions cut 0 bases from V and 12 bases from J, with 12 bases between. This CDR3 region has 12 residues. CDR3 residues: CASSPPDRNVYF. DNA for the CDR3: TGTGCCAGCTCACCACCCGACAGGAATGTGTACTTC.

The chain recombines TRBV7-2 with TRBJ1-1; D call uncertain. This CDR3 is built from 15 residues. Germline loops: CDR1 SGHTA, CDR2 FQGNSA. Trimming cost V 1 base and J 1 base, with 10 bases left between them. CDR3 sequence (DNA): TGTGCCAGCAGCTTAGACGCGTCGGCGAACACTGAAGCTTTCTTT. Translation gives CASSLDASANTEAFF. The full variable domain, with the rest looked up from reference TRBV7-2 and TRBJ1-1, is GAGVSQSPSNKVTEKGKDVELRCDPISGHTALYWYRQSLGQGLEFLIYFQGNSAPDKSGLPSDRFSAERTGGSVSTLTIQRTQQEDSAVYLCASSLDASANTEAFFGQGTRLTVV.

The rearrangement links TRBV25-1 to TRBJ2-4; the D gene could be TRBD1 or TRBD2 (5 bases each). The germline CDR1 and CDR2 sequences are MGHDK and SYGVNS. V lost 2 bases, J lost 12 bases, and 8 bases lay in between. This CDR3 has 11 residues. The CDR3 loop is CASSERGNQYF. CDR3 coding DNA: TGTGCCAGCAGTGAACGGGGCAATCAGTACTTC.

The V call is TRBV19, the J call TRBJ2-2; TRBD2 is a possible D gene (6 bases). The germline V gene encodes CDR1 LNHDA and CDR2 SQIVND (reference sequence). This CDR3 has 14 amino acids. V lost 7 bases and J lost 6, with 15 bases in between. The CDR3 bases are TGTGCCAGTAACCCCGGAGGGGTGGCCGGGGAGCTGTTTTTT. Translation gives CASNPGGVAGELFF.

Here the CDR3 DNA reads TGTGCCAGCAGCCAAGATTCGTCCCGCACTATTGGCTACACCTTC. Its translation is CASSQDSSRTIGYTF. V is TRBV3-1 (or the pseudogene TRBV3-2) and J is TRBJ1-2; no clear D gene. This CDR3 comprises 15 residues. Germline V gene data show CDR1 as LGHDT and CDR2 as YNNKEL (reference sequence). Deletions cut 0 bases from V and 7 bases from J, with 15 bases between.